A single sample gave rise to the 27 T cell receptor beta chains below, sequenced in a study of vaccination effects on CD4 cells after COVID-19. Antigen-specific CD4+ T cells expanded by the ViraFEST assay with viral peptide pools were then sequenced. Isolating CD4+ T cells followed 9 to 10 days of culture. Each participant was given two doses of one vaccine (BNT162b2 or mRNA-1273). These receptors' targets are unknown. Assay used: immunoSEQ multiplex PCR; TCRdb lists only in-frame clones, some missing. The table includes nearly 30,000 clones, around 75% detected once. The specimen was CD4+ T cells from PBMCs cultured with SARS-CoV-2 spike peptides, collected after COVID-19 vaccination. These receptors came from a human donor who received a COVID-19 vaccine. Some clones in this sample may be carry-over from other donors' samples.

V gene TRBV10-1 combines with J gene TRBJ1-1; D remains ambiguous. The CDR3 consists of 12 residues. CDR1 WNHNN and CDR2 SYGVQD come from the germline V gene (reference sequence). V lost 6 bases, J lost 4 bases, and 9 bases lay in between. The CDR3 region has the DNA TGCGCCAGCAGAGGGTCCAGCACTGAAGCTTTCTTT. Encoded protein: CASRGSSTEAFF.

The chain couples TRBV6-5 to TRBJ1-6; no clear D. The CDR3 has 13 residues. Trimming removed 10 bases from V and 6 bases from J, with 13 bases in between. Germline lookup yields CDR1 MNHEY and CDR2 SVGAGI. DNA of the CDR3: TGTGCCACCCTGACACGAGCTAATTCACCCCTCCACTTT. Protein sequence: CATLTRANSPLHF.

The chain links TRBV30 to TRBJ2-2, with TRBD2 identical over 11 bases. V shed 4 bases, J shed 8 bases, and the junction held 3 bases outside the gene matches. The CDR3 sequence is 13 residues long. The germline V gene has CDR1 GTSNPN and CDR2 SVGIG (reference sequence). The CDR3: CAWTSGGPGELFF. CDR3 bases: TGTGCCTGGACTAGCGGGGGGCCAGGGGAGCTGTTTTTT.

Relative to its sample, this clone is large (0.1 to 1%). Within the sample, other DNA sequences also encode this same CDR3. The chain joins TRBV4-2 to TRBJ2-5; no clear D gene. Germline CDR1 and CDR2: LGHNA and YNFKEQ. Deletions cut 0 bases from V and 1 base from J, with 9 bases between. This CDR3 has 15 amino acids. CDR3 in amino acids: CASSQDGRVQETQYF. The CDR3 DNA sequence: TGTGCCAGCAGCCAAGATGGTAGGGTCCAAGAGACCCAGTACTTC.

CDR3 coding DNA: TGTGCCAGTAGTATGCTAAACGCAGGGGCAGAGACCCAGTACTTC. This gives the protein CASSMLNAGAETQYF. This chain connects TRBV19 to TRBJ2-5; possible D gene TRBD1, 6 bases. Between the trimmed V and J ends, which lost 3 bases and 4 bases, there was a span of 15 bases. The length of the CDR3 is 15 residues. CDR1 is LNHDA and CDR2 is SQIVND in the germline V gene (reference sequence).

The rearrangement joins TRBV15 to TRBJ1-3; perhaps TRBD1 as D (5 bases). Trimming removed 1 base from V and 0 bases from J, with 13 bases in between. The germline gives CDR1 LNHNV, CDR2 YYDKDF (reference sequence). The CDR3 extends over 17 amino acids. The CDR3 DNA follows: TGTGCCACCAGCAGAGTCCCGGGGGGGTCCTCTGGAAACACCATATATTTT. Encoded protein: CATSRVPGGSSGNTIYF.

V and J are TRBV28 and TRBJ1-2; possibly TRBD1 for D (5 bases). Deletions cut 7 bases from V and 4 bases from J, with 16 bases between. CDR1 is MDHEN and CDR2 is SYDVKM in the germline V gene. This CDR3 is built from 14 residues. The CDR3 sequence: CASKAPPGPYGYTF. The CDR3 DNA sequence: TGTGCCAGCAAGGCCCCGCCAGGGCCCTATGGCTACACCTTC.

The V call is TRBV5-1, the J call TRBJ2-2, with D perhaps TRBD1 (6 bases). This CDR3 has 15 amino acids. V dropped 0 bases and J dropped 2 bases, with 8 bases sitting between them. Germline lookup yields CDR1 SGHRS and CDR2 YFSETQ. This CDR3 reads CASSLGGGNTGELFF. As DNA, the CDR3 is TGCGCCAGCAGCTTGGGAGGGGGTAACACCGGGGAGCTGTTTTTT.

The gene calls are TRBV6-5 and TRBJ2-5; maybe TRBD1 (7 bases). V dropped 6 bases and J dropped 2 bases, with 10 bases sitting between them. This CDR3 is built from 13 residues. Germline V gives CDR1 MNHEY, CDR2 SVGAGI. The CDR3 region is CASRGGQQETQYF. The CDR3 DNA follows: TGTGCCAGCAGGGGGGGACAGCAAGAGACCCAGTACTTC.

This chain joins TRBV11-2 and TRBJ2-3, with D unclear. CDR3 length: 14 amino acids. The ends were cut back, 0 bases at V and 6 bases at J, with 10 bases in the middle. CDR1 is SGHAT, CDR2 FQNNGV, per germline. The CDR3 is CASSLDSFPDTQYF. In DNA form, the CDR3 reads TGTGCCAGCAGCTTAGACTCCTTCCCGGATACGCAGTATTTT.

This clone was detected a few times. V usage is TRBV5-1 and J usage is TRBJ1-1, with 8 bases aligning to TRBD1. This CDR3 spans 14 amino acids. J lost 0 bases, V lost 4 bases, and 2 bases had no gene match. Looked up from germline, CDR1 is SGHRS and CDR2 is YFSETQ. CDR3 loop: CASSVDRVNTEAFF. The DNA of the CDR3 is TGCGCCAGCAGCGTGGACAGGGTGAACACTGAAGCTTTCTTT.

The chain couples TRBV3-1 (or the pseudogene TRBV3-2) to TRBJ1-1, with D unresolved. V lost 1 base and J lost 1, with 10 bases in between. This CDR3 spans 15 amino acids. Germline V CDR1 and CDR2: LGHDT, YNNKEL (reference sequence). CDR3: CASSQVWQPNTEAFF. For the CDR3, the DNA is TGTGCCAGCAGCCAAGTTTGGCAGCCGAACACTGAAGCTTTCTTT.

This chain uses TRBV6-2 or TRBV6-3 with TRBJ1-6; D may be TRBD1 (6 bases). The CDR3 covers 15 residues. Per the germline V gene, CDR1 is MNHEY and CDR2 is SVGEGT. Trimming took off 5 bases at V and 7 bases at J, with 15 bases between the two ends. The CDR3 sequence: CASSNLGQKNSPLHF. CDR3 DNA: TGTGCCAGCAGTAACCTCGGACAGAAAAATTCACCCCTCCACTTT.

The rearrangement links TRBV2 to TRBJ1-5; 9 bases line up with TRBD1. Germline assignment: CDR1 SNHLY and CDR2 FYNNEI. The CDR3 extends over 15 amino acids. V lost 4 bases, J lost 1 base, and 2 bases stayed unmatched. In nucleotides, the CDR3 is TGTGCCAGCAGTGGGGACAGGGTGAGCAATCAGCCCCAGCATTTT. Its translation is CASSGDRVSNQPQHF.

The gene calls are TRBV6-1 and TRBJ1-1; no reliable D call. V lost 2 bases to trimming and J lost 2 bases, with 9 bases between them. Germline CDR1 is MNHNS and CDR2 is SASEGT. The CDR3 is 14 amino acids. The CDR3 is CASSEMEENTEAFF. The CDR3 DNA is TGTGCCAGCAGTGAAATGGAGGAAAACACTGAAGCTTTCTTT.

The V gene is TRBV10-2, the J gene TRBJ1-5; D is perhaps TRBD1 (5 bases). CDR3 length: 13 amino acids. CDR1 and CDR2 (germline): WSHSY, SAAADI. Trimming removed 7 bases at V and 6 bases at J, with 13 bases between. CDR3 amino acids: CASTSLGPQPQHF. The CDR3 coding sequence is TGCGCCAGCACCTCCTTGGGGCCTCAGCCCCAGCATTTT.

The rearrangement uses TRBV7-2 and TRBJ2-1; 13 bases align to TRBD2. V dropped 5 bases and J dropped 10; count of bases not matched to a gene: 11. Germline CDR1 is SGHTA and CDR2 is FQGNSA. The CDR3 extends over 16 amino acids. The CDR3: CASSPRLAGGLGEQFF. CDR3 bases: TGTGCCAGCAGCCCCCGACTAGCGGGGGGACTCGGGGAGCAGTTCTTC.

This sequence joins TRBV5-1 and TRBJ2-1; tentative D call: TRBD2 (6 bases). The V gene lost 4 bases and the J gene lost 8 bases, with 19 bases spanning the gap. CDR1 is SGHRS and CDR2 is YFSETQ in the germline V gene. This CDR3 is built from 15 residues. The CDR3 region is CASSTYRDFGHEQFF. For the CDR3, the DNA is TGCGCCAGCAGCACGTACCGGGACTTTGGCCATGAGCAGTTCTTC.

The chain carries TRBV24-1 and TRBJ2-1; 10 bases agree with TRBD1. Germline trimming cut 3 bases from V and 6 bases from J; bases unmatched to any gene: 4. The CDR3 length is 15 residues. Germline loops: CDR1 KGHDR, CDR2 SFDVKD. The CDR3 is CATSDPGQGLNEQFF. Here the CDR3 DNA reads TGTGCCACCAGTGATCCGGGACAGGGGCTCAATGAGCAGTTCTTC.

V gene TRBV9 combines with J gene TRBJ2-1, with 10 bases fitting TRBD2. CDR1 is SGDLS, CDR2 YYNGEE, per germline. With 3 bases clipped from V and 3 bases from J, the junction kept 3 bases outside the gene matches. The CDR3 sequence is 15 residues long. CDR3 coding DNA: TGTGCCAGCAGCGAAAGCGGGGGGGACTACAATGAGCAGTTCTTC. It yields the protein CASSESGGDYNEQFF.

This clone showed up just once. The chain carries TRBV5-4 and TRBJ2-3; D is ambiguous. Germline CDR1 SGHNT, CDR2 YYREEE (reference sequence). Trimming took off 2 bases at V and 3 bases at J, with 7 bases between the two ends. The CDR3 contains 13 residues. CDR3 sequence: CASSLDWTDTQYF. CDR3 coding DNA: TGTGCCAGCAGCTTAGACTGGACAGATACGCAGTATTTT.

The chain recombines TRBV5-1 with TRBJ2-2; TRBD1 matches 9 bases. This CDR3 has 19 residues. Germline assignment: CDR1 SGHRS and CDR2 YFSETQ. The V gene end was trimmed by 0 bases and the J gene end by 3 bases; junction bases not matched to a gene: 12. The CDR3 region has the DNA TGCGCCAGCAGCTTGGTTCTGGACAGGGGTTTTCGGTACACCGGGGAGCTGTTTTTT. This codes for CASSLVLDRGFRYTGELFF.

This clone occurred a few times. This sequence joins TRBV12-5 and TRBJ1-1; D is unclear. This CDR3 is 13 amino acids long. Per the germline V gene, CDR1 is LGHNT and CDR2 is FRNRAP. Trimming took off 0 bases at V and 1 base at J, with 3 bases between the two ends. The CDR3 DNA sequence: TGTGCTAGTGGTTTGGTACAGAACACTGAAGCTTTCTTT. It is translated as CASGLVQNTEAFF.

The rearrangement uses TRBV9 and TRBJ2-2, with 7 positions matching TRBD2. The CDR3 length is 17 residues. Germline loops: CDR1 SGDLS, CDR2 YYNGEE. V gave up 0 bases and J gave up 6 bases; unmatched junction bases: 11. In DNA, the CDR3 is TGTGCCAGCAGCGTAGACCCAGGACTAGGGGTCGCCGGGGAGCTGTTTTTT. It encodes CASSVDPGLGVAGELFF.

The chain employs TRBV19 and TRBJ1-4; possibly TRBD1 for D (5 bases). Germline V gene sequence: CDR1 LNHDA, CDR2 SQIVND (reference sequence). CDR3 length: 14 amino acids. Trimming removed 6 bases at V and 3 bases at J, with 11 bases between. The CDR3 region has the DNA TGTGCCAGTAGCCGGGGGTTGGCTAATGAAAAACTGTTTTTT. Amino acid sequence: CASSRGLANEKLFF. Full variable domain (rest looked up from reference TRBV19 and TRBJ1-4): DGGITQSPKYLFRKEGQNVTLSCEQNLNHDAMYWYRQDPGQGLRLIYYSQIVNDFQKGDIAEGYSVSREKKESFPLTVTSAQKNPTAFYLCASSRGLANEKLFFGSGTQLSVL.

This clone was observed a few times. The chain links TRBV5-1 to TRBJ1-4, with D unresolved. This CDR3 has 16 residues. The V and J ends lost 5 bases and 0 bases respectively, with 14 bases between them. Germline V gives CDR1 SGHRS, CDR2 YFSETQ. In DNA form, the CDR3 reads TGCGCCAGCAGGTCCGGAAGCCTGGCAACTAATGAAAAACTGTTTTTT. This encodes CASRSGSLATNEKLFF.

The chain joins TRBV21-1 to TRBJ1-2. TRBV21-1 is annotated as a pseudogene. This CDR3 has 15 residues. The CDR3 is CASTKGWRGWYGYTF. In DNA, the CDR3 is TGTGCCAGCACCAAGGGGTGGAGGGGGTGGTATGGCTACACCTTC.